The 18 T cell receptor beta chains presented below share a single source sample, sequenced in a study of blood T cell repertoires in COVID-19. Sequenced by immunoSEQ multiplex PCR; TCRdb stores in-frame clones only, minus some. The table lists tens of thousands of clones, roughly three quarters of them singletons, with 24% in the top ten. The source material was peripheral blood. These receptors were collected from a human donor in a cohort sampled during active COVID-19.

The chain links TRBV24-1 to TRBJ1-1; the match to TRBD1 covers 8 bases. Losses at the gene ends were 7 bases for V and 5 bases for J; bases not matched to a gene: 14. The CDR3 is 16 amino acids. CDR1 is KGHDR, CDR2 SFDVKD, per germline. CDR3 in amino acids: CATRGQGTPPGTEAFF. The CDR3 DNA reads TGTGCCACCAGAGGACAGGGCACCCCCCCGGGGACTGAAGCTTTCTTT.

The sample holds a few counts of this clone. The chain couples TRBV14 to TRBJ1-2; D uncertain. Germline V lookup: CDR1 SGHDN, CDR2 FVKESK. V lost 1 base to trimming and J lost 0 bases, with 24 bases between them. The CDR3 length is 20 residues. CDR3 in DNA: TGTGCCAGCAGCCAAGTAAATTCATTACAAAAGGAGATTGCTAACTATGGCTACACCTTC. Amino acid sequence: CASSQVNSLQKEIANYGYTF.

The chain couples TRBV19 to TRBJ1-2, with D tentatively TRBD1 (6 bases). The V and J ends lost 6 bases and 5 bases respectively, with 13 bases between them. Germline CDR1 is LNHDA and CDR2 is SQIVND (reference sequence). The CDR3 length is 13 residues. CDR3 nucleotide sequence: TGTGCCAGTAGCCTAAACAGGGAATATGGCTACACCTTC. This encodes CASSLNREYGYTF.

For the CDR3, the DNA is TGTGCCAGCAGTCGTACGGGGACTAGCGGATACGAGCAGTACTTC. Its translation is CASSRTGTSGYEQYF. This sequence joins TRBV6-5 and TRBJ2-7; 11 bases are a match to TRBD2. Germline CDR1 is MNHEY and CDR2 is SVGAGI. This CDR3 region has 15 residues. J lost 4 bases, V lost 5 bases, and 7 bases had no gene match.

This clone was seen only a few times. The chain joins TRBV7-2 to TRBJ2-7; 13 bases align to TRBD2. The ends lost 5 bases at V and 6 bases at J; junction bases unmatched: 4. Germline V gene sequence: CDR1 SGHTA, CDR2 FQGNSA. The CDR3 totals 14 residues. The CDR3 sequence is CASSPGLAGVEQYF. CDR3 nucleotides: TGTGCCAGCAGCCCTGGACTAGCGGGAGTCGAGCAGTACTTC.

This chain connects TRBV19 to TRBJ2-2; D is possibly TRBD1 (6 bases). V lost 10 bases and J lost 6, with 18 bases in between. The germline V gene has CDR1 LNHDA and CDR2 SQIVND (reference sequence). The CDR3 totals 14 residues. The CDR3 DNA reads TGTGCCACCGGACAGCCCCTGAGGTCCGGGGAGCTGTTTTTT. Protein: CATGQPLRSGELFF.

The rearrangement uses TRBV5-4 and TRBJ2-3, with D perhaps TRBD1 (6 bases). The CDR3 sequence is 15 residues long. V gave up 4 bases and J gave up 5 bases, with 17 bases separating them. Germline-derived CDR1 and CDR2 are SGHNT and YYREEE (reference sequence). The CDR3 sequence: CASSPWTVTVDTQYF. The CDR3 nucleotides are TGTGCCAGCAGCCCCTGGACAGTCACCGTAGATACGCAGTATTTT.

The J gene is TRBJ2-1, the V gene TRBV11-2, with 9 bases fitting TRBD1. Germline trimming cut 11 bases from V and 6 bases from J; bases unmatched to any gene: 11. Germline V lookup: CDR1 SGHAT, CDR2 FQNNGV. The CDR3 length is 14 residues. CDR3 nucleotide sequence: TGTGCCGGGACCCGGGACAGGGTTTCCAATGAGCAGTTCTTC. Its protein product is CAGTRDRVSNEQFF.

This chain joins TRBV11-3 and TRBJ2-1, with 11 positions matching TRBD2. This CDR3 comprises 16 residues. Germline V gives CDR1 SGHNT, CDR2 YENEEA. J lost 1 base, V lost 5 bases, and 4 bases had no gene match. CDR3 DNA sequence: TGTGCCAGCAGCAAGACTAGCGGGATGTCCTACAATGAGCAGTTCTTC. As protein: CASSKTSGMSYNEQFF.

The chain combines TRBV7-8 with TRBJ2-3, with 9 positions matching TRBD2. Trimming cost V 3 bases and J 1 base; bases outside gene matches: 8. The germline V gene has CDR1 SGHVS and CDR2 FQNEAQ. The CDR3 sequence is 17 residues long. CDR3 loop: CASSFGTTSGGTDTQYF. The CDR3 region has the DNA TGTGCCAGCAGCTTTGGGACGACTAGCGGAGGCACAGATACGCAGTATTTT.

V gene TRBV5-3 combines with J gene TRBJ2-7; possible D gene TRBD1, 5 bases. TRBV5-3 is reported as an ORF; its role is uncertain. This CDR3 spans 14 amino acids. Trimming removed 1 base at V and 0 bases at J, with 8 bases between. This CDR3 reads CARSLKGPSYEQYF. As DNA, the CDR3 is TGTGCCAGAAGCTTGAAGGGGCCCTCCTACGAGCAGTACTTC.

This chain joins TRBV9 and TRBJ1-4; 11 nucleotides agree with TRBD1. Trimming at V came to 4 bases and at J to 3 bases, leaving 8 bases not matched to a gene. This CDR3 comprises 17 residues. The germline V gene has CDR1 SGDLS and CDR2 YYNGEE. The chain's CDR3 is CASSKRDRGVSNEKLFF. The CDR3 bases are TGTGCCAGCAGCAAACGGGACAGGGGGGTATCTAATGAAAAACTGTTTTTT.

Comment on this clone: One end of the junction fails to match germline, which may point to a read error. The rearrangement joins TRBV11-2 to TRBJ2-7; TRBD1 aligns across 10 bases. CDR1 SGHAT and CDR2 FQNNGV come from the germline V gene. CDR3 length: 13 amino acids. CDR3 sequence (DNA): TGTGCCAGCAGCCCCTCCGGGACAGGGGACTGGGACTTC. Its protein product is CASSPSGTGDWDF.

This chain uses TRBV28 with TRBJ1-1; D is uncertain. Trimming removed 5 bases at V and 3 bases at J, with 16 bases between. The CDR3 runs to 15 residues. The germline gives CDR1 MDHEN, CDR2 SYDVKM. In DNA, the CDR3 is TGTGCCAGCAGTCCAGCATTGGGCCAGTACACTGAAGCTTTCTTT. Protein product: CASSPALGQYTEAFF.

V usage is TRBV5-1 and J usage is TRBJ2-5; possibly TRBD1 for D (6 bases). Germline V CDR1 and CDR2: SGHRS, YFSETQ. The germline V and J ends were trimmed by 4 bases and 3 bases, with 10 bases remaining between them. The CDR3 consists of 13 residues. CDR3 DNA sequence: TGCGCCAGCAGCCTAGGGACAAAAGAGACCCAGTACTTC. Its translation is CASSLGTKETQYF.

The chain uses TRBV19 and TRBJ1-2; the match to TRBD1 covers 7 bases. Germline V lookup: CDR1 LNHDA, CDR2 SQIVND (reference sequence). The J segment lost 4 bases and the V segment lost 3 bases, leaving 8 bases of the junction unmatched. This CDR3 spans 15 amino acids. In nucleotides, the CDR3 is TGTGCCAGTAGTATCTTCGGGACAGCTGTCTATGGCTACACCTTC. It codes for CASSIFGTAVYGYTF.

This chain links TRBV9 with TRBJ2-7; 8 nucleotides line up with TRBD1. CDR1 is SGDLS, CDR2 YYNGEE, per germline. V shed 1 base and J 6 bases; nucleotides not matched to a gene: 3. The CDR3 has 13 amino acids. This chain's CDR3 is CASSVYQGAEQYF. The CDR3 DNA is TGTGCCAGCAGCGTATACCAGGGGGCCGAGCAGTACTTC.

This chain connects TRBV4-2 to TRBJ2-1; 8 bases map to TRBD1. V shed 0 bases and J 1 base; nucleotides not matched to a gene: 11. Germline V gene sequence: CDR1 LGHNA, CDR2 YNFKEQ. The CDR3 totals 19 residues. CDR3 sequence reads: CASSQDKGGQAGSYNEQFF. CDR3 DNA sequence: TGTGCCAGCAGCCAAGATAAGGGGGGACAGGCCGGTTCCTACAATGAGCAGTTCTTC.